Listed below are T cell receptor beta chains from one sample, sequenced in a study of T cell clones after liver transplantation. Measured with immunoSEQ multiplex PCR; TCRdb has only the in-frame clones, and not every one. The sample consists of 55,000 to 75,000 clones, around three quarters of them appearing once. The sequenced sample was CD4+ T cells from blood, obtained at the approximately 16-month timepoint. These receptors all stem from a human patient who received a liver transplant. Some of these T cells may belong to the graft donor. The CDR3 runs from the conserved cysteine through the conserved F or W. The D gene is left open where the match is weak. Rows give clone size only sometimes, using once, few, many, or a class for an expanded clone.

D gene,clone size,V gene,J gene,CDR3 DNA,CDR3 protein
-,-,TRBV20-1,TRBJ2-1,TGCAGTGCCTCACACAATGAGCAGTTCTTC,CSASHNEQFF
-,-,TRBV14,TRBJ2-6,TGTGCCAGCAGCCAGCCAGGGGCTGGGGCCAACGTCCTGACTTTC,CASSQPGAGANVLTF
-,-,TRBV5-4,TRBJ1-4,TGTGCCAGCAGCTTGTCCGGGGCCGGAACTAATGAAAAACTGTTTTTT,CASSLSGAGTNEKLFF
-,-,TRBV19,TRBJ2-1,TGTGCATGCGGGGTCTACAATGAGCAGTTCTTC,CACGVYNEQFF
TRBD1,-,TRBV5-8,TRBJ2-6,TGTGCCAGCAGCTTGGGACAGGGGGGGAGTGGGGCCAACGTCCTGACTTTC,CASSLGQGGSGANVLTF
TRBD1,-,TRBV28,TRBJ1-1,TGTGCCAGCAGTAACAGCGGGACAGGGGGCCTAGCTTTCTTT,CASSNSGTGGLAFF
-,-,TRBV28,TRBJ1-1,TGTGCCAGCATTCGGCAAGCTCACACTGAAGCTTTCTTT,CASIRQAHTEAFF
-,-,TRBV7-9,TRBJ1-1,TGTGCCAGCATAAGTCGCAGGGAAATGAACACTGAAGCTTTCTTT,CASISRREMNTEAFF
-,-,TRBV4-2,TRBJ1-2,TGTGCCAGCAGCAATATCGACGGTAACTATGGCTACACCTTC,CASSNIDGNYGYTF
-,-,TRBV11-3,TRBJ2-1,TGTGCCAGCAGCCCGCGCGAGGGCGGTGAGCAGTTCTTC,CASSPREGGEQFF
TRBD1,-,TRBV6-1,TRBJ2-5,TGTGCCAGCAGTGAAGGAGGGGCAGGGGGAGAGACCCAGTACTTC,CASSEGGAGGETQYF
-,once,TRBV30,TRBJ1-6,TGTGCCTGGAGTGCCCCTGTGGGGATCGGATCACCCCTCCACTTT,CAWSAPVGIGSPLHF
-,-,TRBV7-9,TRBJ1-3,TGTGCCAGCAGCTTAGACAGGGCCGGAAACACCATATATTTT,CASSLDRAGNTIYF
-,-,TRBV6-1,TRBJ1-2,TGTGCCAGCAGTGATTCAGGGGTAGATGGCTACACCTTC,CASSDSGVDGYTF
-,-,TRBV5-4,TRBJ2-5,TGTGCCAGCAGTTTGATGGACGAAGAGACCCAGTACTTC,CASSLMDEETQYF